The 16 T cell receptor beta chains reported below all come from one sample, sequenced in a study of PD-L1 blockade in urothelial cancer. Sequencing was performed with immunoSEQ multiplex PCR; in TCRdb, only in-frame clones are kept and a portion is missing. The data contain about 28,000 clones, over 75% of them singletons. The source was PBMCs, collected around atezolizumab (anti-PD-L1) treatment. These receptors all stem from a man aged 50 or older with urothelial cancer.

The J gene is TRBJ1-3, the V gene TRBV7-8, with 11 nucleotides matching TRBD1. Germline V gene sequence: CDR1 SGHVS, CDR2 FQNEAQ. There are 13 residues in the CDR3. The V and J ends lost 7 bases and 7 bases, in that order; junction bases with no gene match: 3. The CDR3, as DNA: TGTGCCAGCACCCGGGACAGGGGGAACACCATATATTTT. This codes for CASTRDRGNTIYF.

The chain joins TRBV7-3 to TRBJ2-5; 10 nucleotides align to TRBD1. CDR1 is SGHTA and CDR2 is FQGTGA in the germline V gene. This CDR3 contains 15 residues. The V gene end was trimmed by 5 bases and the J gene end by 5 bases; junction bases not matched to a gene: 8. CDR3 region: CASSRGQGSVETQYF. The CDR3 DNA reads TGTGCCAGCAGCCGGGGACAGGGGTCCGTGGAGACCCAGTACTTC.

The chain carries TRBV29-1 and TRBJ1-2, with D perhaps TRBD1 (5 bases). This CDR3 comprises 12 residues. V dropped 5 bases and J dropped 6 bases, with 13 bases sitting between them. Per the germline V gene, CDR1 is SQVTM and CDR2 is ANQGSEA. As DNA, the CDR3 is TGCAGCGTTCGATCGACAGTTGATGGCTACACCTTC. Protein: CSVRSTVDGYTF.

The J gene is TRBJ2-5, the V gene TRBV7-9; TRBD1 agrees at 8 bases. The CDR3 loop spans 16 amino acids. Losses at the gene ends were 5 bases for V and 1 base for J; bases not matched to a gene: 9. Germline V gene data show CDR1 as SEHNR and CDR2 as FQNEAQ (reference sequence). CDR3 DNA sequence: TGTGCCAGCAGCCGTTCGACAGGGGTCTTCCAAGAGACCCAGTACTTC. Translated: CASSRSTGVFQETQYF.

The chain carries TRBV2 and TRBJ1-1; 10 bases align to TRBD1. The V and J ends lost 0 bases and 0 bases, in that order; junction bases with no gene match: 1. CDR1 SNHLY and CDR2 FYNNEI come from the germline V gene. The CDR3 is 16 residues long. CDR3 sequence: CASSEAGTGVNTEAFF. DNA of the CDR3: TGTGCCAGCAGTGAAGCCGGGACAGGGGTGAACACTGAAGCTTTCTTT. Based on the CDR3 plus reference TRBV2 and TRBJ1-1, the full variable domain is EPEVTQTPSHQVTQMGQEVILRCVPISNHLYFYWYRQILGQKVEFLVSFYNNEISEKSEIFDDQFSVERPDGSNFTLKIRSTKLEDSAMYFCASSEAGTGVNTEAFFGQGTRLTVV.

This clone was picked up one time. As DNA, the CDR3 is TGTGCCAGCAGCCCACAGGGTATCCCGGGACCTCGGAATTCGCCGCCCTGGTTCTTC. This encodes CASSPQGIPGPRNSPPWFF. V usage is TRBV7-2 and J usage is TRBJ2-1, with D possibly being TRBD1 (6 bases). This CDR3 spans 19 amino acids. The germline CDR1 and CDR2 sequences are SGHTA and FQGNSA. V lost 5 bases and J lost 15, with 38 bases in between.

CDR3 nucleotide sequence: TGTGCCAGCAGCTCCACAGGCCCCAGGGAGACCCAGTACTTC. Its translation is CASSSTGPRETQYF. V usage is TRBV7-8 and J usage is TRBJ2-5; D may be TRBD1 (5 bases). Germline V CDR1 and CDR2: SGHVS, FQNEAQ. V gave up 4 bases and J gave up 5 bases, with 14 bases separating them. The CDR3 runs to 14 residues.

This chain connects TRBV6-5 to TRBJ2-1; 9 bases agree with TRBD2. The length of the CDR3 is 15 residues. CDR1 and CDR2 from the germline V gene are MNHEY and SVGAGI. Trimming took 6 bases from V and 5 from J; bases not matched to a gene: 8. DNA for the CDR3: TGTGCCAGCAGGATTAGCGGGAGTAGGAACAATGAGCAGTTCTTC. It yields the protein CASRISGSRNNEQFF.

V gene TRBV6-5 combines with J gene TRBJ1-1, with TRBD1 matching over 7 bases. V was clipped by 6 bases and J by 5 bases; unmatched bases: 9. The germline V gene has CDR1 MNHEY and CDR2 SVGAGI. The CDR3 consists of 14 residues. DNA of the CDR3: TGTGCCAGCAGGTTGAACAGGGGAAAGACTGAAGCTTTCTTT. Its protein is CASRLNRGKTEAFF.

V usage is TRBV5-1 and J usage is TRBJ1-2, with a weak D call TRBD1 (6 bases). This CDR3 spans 15 amino acids. Trimming stripped 0 bases from V and 2 bases from J, with 11 bases between. Germline CDR1 is SGHRS and CDR2 is YFSETQ. CDR3 region: CASSLDPGTNYGYTF. Here the CDR3 DNA reads TGCGCCAGCAGCTTGGATCCGGGGACAAACTATGGCTACACCTTC.

V usage is TRBV28 and J usage is TRBJ1-5; 8 bases are a match to TRBD1. Unmatched junction bases numbered 10, after V lost 0 bases and J lost 0 bases. The germline V gene has CDR1 MDHEN and CDR2 SYDVKM. The CDR3 is 19 residues long. The CDR3 loop is CASSLWKGGQGHSNQPQHF. As DNA, the CDR3 is TGTGCCAGCAGTTTATGGAAGGGCGGACAGGGACATAGCAATCAGCCCCAGCATTTT.

CDR3 loop: CAWSKMGAEQYF. The CDR3 DNA is TGTGCCTGGAGCAAGATGGGGGCCGAGCAGTACTTC. V gene TRBV30 combines with J gene TRBJ2-7, with a tentative D call TRBD1 (6 bases). CDR3 length equals 12 residues. The germline gives CDR1 GTSNPN, CDR2 SVGIG (reference sequence). Trimming took 3 bases from V and 6 from J, leaving 12 bases between them.

The chain has TRBV7-3 and TRBJ2-5; maybe TRBD2 (6 bases). The CDR3 has 14 residues. From germline, CDR1 is SGHTA and CDR2 FQGTGA. Trimming stripped 5 bases from V and 4 bases from J, with 14 bases between. The CDR3 DNA follows: TGTGCCAGCAGCCCTCAGGAGGGCTCAGAGACCCAGTACTTC. Amino acid sequence: CASSPQEGSETQYF.

The chain has TRBV5-6 and TRBJ2-7, with D unresolved. Germline-derived CDR1 and CDR2 are SGHDT and YYEEEE. V lost 0 bases and J 1 base, leaving 14 bases between the germline ends. This CDR3 has 16 amino acids. CDR3 bases: TGTGCCAGCAGCTTGGTGAGTCTCTTAAAATCCTACGAGCAGTACTTC. It is translated as CASSLVSLLKSYEQYF.

This clone was observed a single time. This chain connects TRBV7-9 to TRBJ2-2, with D uncertain. The germline CDR1 and CDR2 sequences are SEHNR and FQNEAQ (reference sequence). This CDR3 spans 17 amino acids. Trimming took off 5 bases at V and 2 bases at J, with 18 bases between the two ends. CDR3 DNA sequence: TGTGCCAGCAGCCCCACCGCCGGGTCCTTCAACACCGGGGAGCTGTTTTTT. This encodes CASSPTAGSFNTGELFF.

The chain carries TRBV7-2 and TRBJ1-3, with TRBD1 as a possible D gene (6 bases). The germline gives CDR1 SGHTA, CDR2 FQGNSA. With 5 bases removed from V and 4 bases from J, the gap between germline ends came to 12 bases. The CDR3 loop spans 14 amino acids. The CDR3 is CASSRRGSGNTIYF. CDR3 DNA sequence: TGTGCCAGCAGCCGCAGGGGAAGCGGAAACACCATATATTTT.